This T cell receptor (beta chain) was documented in a study of T-cell reconstitution after alpha-beta-depleted transplantation in children (dated by TCRdb to 2016 to 2018). The study in broad terms: T-cell immune reconstitution after TCRalphabeta/CD19-depleted allogeneic hematopoietic cell transplantation in children was quantitatively tracked in the study by means of TCR repertoire profiling.

Concerning this clonotype: What this receptor recognizes is not known. No much larger clone exists at a distance of one base, and base qualities are not known.

The sample's treatment or condition label, decoded: allogeneic hematopoietic cell transplantation with graft depleted of TCRalphabeta T cells and CD19 B cells. TCRalphabeta/CD19-depleted allogeneic hematopoietic cell grafts were given to the transplant recipients, all of whom were children. The library was built by means of PCR. Sequencing relied on an Illumina HiSeq 2500. To normalize quantification of the TCRbeta repertoire, the TCR libraries were built with molecular barcoding that relied on unique molecular identifiers. Through fastp at Q25 and MiXCR, TCRdb rebuilt clones from the public reads, retaining in-frame beta chains. A single entry per CDR3 protein holds the most common genes and DNA from its merged rows. The sample records about 470,000 distinct CDR3 sequences, around 46% of which are singletons. Clones ranked in the top ten supply around a quarter of the sample. The full study reports these points: The apparently early recovery of alphabetaT-cell counts about two months after transplant reportedly depended on only several hundred rapidly expanded clones that came from non-depleted graft cells. The frequencies of hyperexpanded clones fell over the following months, and after one year, T-cell counts and TCRbeta diversity were mostly attributed to newly produced T cells. In some patients, high TCRbeta diversity at day 60 was attributed to recipient T cells and intrathymic progenitors that had survived conditioning.

V is reduced by 2 bases and J by 3 bases, leaving a spacing of 14 bases between them. The CDR3, from cysteine to phenylalanine, totals 15 residues. Just CDR3 DNA is preserved here, 45 bases in frame from base 1. The germline V gene provides CDR1 MNHEY and CDR2 SVGEGT. The rearrangement joined TRBV6-2 or TRBV6-3 to TRBJ2-7; the D gene is perhaps TRBD1 or TRBD2, as each covers 5 bases. The source is a girl aged 2-10 years with aplastic anemia, due to receive a stem cell transplant. This material consisted of PBMCs, taken before TCRalphabeta/CD19-depleted stem cell transplant. In nucleotides, the sequence is TGTGCCAGCAGTTACCCTGGGACCAGCGGCTACGAGCAGTACTTC. Protein translation: CASSYPGTSGYEQYF.